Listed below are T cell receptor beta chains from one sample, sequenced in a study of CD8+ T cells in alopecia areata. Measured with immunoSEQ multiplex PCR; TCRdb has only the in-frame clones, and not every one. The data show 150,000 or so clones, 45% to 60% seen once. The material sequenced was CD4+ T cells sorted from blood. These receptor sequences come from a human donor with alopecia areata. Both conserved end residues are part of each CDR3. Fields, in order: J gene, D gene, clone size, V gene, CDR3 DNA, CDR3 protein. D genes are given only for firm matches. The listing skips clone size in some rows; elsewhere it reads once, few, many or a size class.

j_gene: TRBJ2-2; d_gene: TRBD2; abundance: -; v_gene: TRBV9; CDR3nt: TGTGCCAGCAGCGGCAGACTAGCGGGAGTACTCGGGGAGCTGTTTTTT; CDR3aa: CASSGRLAGVLGELFF
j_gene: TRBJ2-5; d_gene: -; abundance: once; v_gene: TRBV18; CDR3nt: TGTGCCAGCTCACCGGCCGAGACCCAGTACTTC; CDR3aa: CASSPAETQYF
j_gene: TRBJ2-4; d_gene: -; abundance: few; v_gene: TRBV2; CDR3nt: TGTGCCAGCTCCAGACCGCTAGCCAAAAACATTCAGTACTTC; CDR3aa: CASSRPLAKNIQYF
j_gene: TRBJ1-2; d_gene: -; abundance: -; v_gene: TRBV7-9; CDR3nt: TGTGCCAGCGGATCGGACCTGAGTCAGTATGGCTACACCTTC; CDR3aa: CASGSDLSQYGYTF
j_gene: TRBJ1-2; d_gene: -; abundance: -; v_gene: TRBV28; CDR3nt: TGTGCCAGCATTTCCCCTCCAGGGCTGGGAAATGGCTACACCTTC; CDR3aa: CASISPPGLGNGYTF
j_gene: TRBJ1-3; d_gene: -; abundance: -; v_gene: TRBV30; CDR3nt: TGTGCCTGGAGTGGGAGGATCTCTGGAAACACCATATATTTT; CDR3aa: CAWSGRISGNTIYF
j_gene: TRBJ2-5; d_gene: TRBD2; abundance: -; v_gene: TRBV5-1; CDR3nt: TGCGCCAGCAGCTTGGGGGACTCAGCGGGGGAGACCCAGTACTTC; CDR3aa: CASSLGDSAGETQYF
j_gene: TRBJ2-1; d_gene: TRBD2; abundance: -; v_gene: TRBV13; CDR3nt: TGTGCCAGCAGCCGAGGACTAGCGGGAGTATCGAATGAGCAGTTCTTC; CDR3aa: CASSRGLAGVSNEQFF
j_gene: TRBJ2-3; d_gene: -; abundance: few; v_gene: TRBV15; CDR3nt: TGTGCCACCAGCAGAGACGGGTCCCTAACAGATACGCAGTATTTT; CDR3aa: CATSRDGSLTDTQYF
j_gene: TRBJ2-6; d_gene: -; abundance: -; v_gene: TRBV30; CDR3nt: TGTGCCTGGAGGACAGGCCTGAGTGGGGCCAACGTCCTGACTTTC; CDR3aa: CAWRTGLSGANVLTF
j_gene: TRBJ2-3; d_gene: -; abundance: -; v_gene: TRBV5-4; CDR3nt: TGTGCCAGCGCGCGGAGCACAGATACGCAGTATTTT; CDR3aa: CASARSTDTQYF
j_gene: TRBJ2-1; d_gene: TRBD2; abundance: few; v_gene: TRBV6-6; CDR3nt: TGTGCCACCCATAGCGGGAGGGTTGGTAATGAGCAGTTCTTC; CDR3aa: CATHSGRVGNEQFF
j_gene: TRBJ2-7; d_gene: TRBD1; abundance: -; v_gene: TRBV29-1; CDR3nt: TGCAGCGTTGGCCAGGGACAGGGTCTAGTCTACGAGCAGTACTTC; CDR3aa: CSVGQGQGLVYEQYF
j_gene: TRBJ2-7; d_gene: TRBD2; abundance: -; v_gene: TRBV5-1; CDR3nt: TGCGCCAGCAGCTTCCGACTAGCGGCTAATGAGCAGTACTTC; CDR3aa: CASSFRLAANEQYF
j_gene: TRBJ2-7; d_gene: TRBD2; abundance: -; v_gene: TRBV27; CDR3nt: TGTGCCAGCAGTTTACTAGCGGGGGCCTACGAGCAGTACTTC; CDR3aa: CASSLLAGAYEQYF
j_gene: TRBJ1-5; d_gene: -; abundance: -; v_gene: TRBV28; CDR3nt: TGTGCCACACGGACCGACCTTTCCCGGCCCCAGCATTTT; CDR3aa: CATRTDLSRPQHF
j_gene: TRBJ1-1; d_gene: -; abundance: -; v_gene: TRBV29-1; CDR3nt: TGCAGCGTTGATTGGGGGACTGAAGCTTTCTTT; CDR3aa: CSVDWGTEAFF
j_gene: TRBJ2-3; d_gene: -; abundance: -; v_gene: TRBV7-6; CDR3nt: TGTGCCAGCAGCTTGCCGGCATCTCCTAGCACAGATACGCAGTATTTT; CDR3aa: CASSLPASPSTDTQYF
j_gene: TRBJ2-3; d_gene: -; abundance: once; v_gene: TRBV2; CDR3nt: TGTGCCAGCATTAGAGATACGCAGTATTTT; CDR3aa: CASIRDTQYF
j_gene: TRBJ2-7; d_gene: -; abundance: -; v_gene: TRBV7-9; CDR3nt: TGTGCCAGCAGCTTCCGGCAGTACTTC; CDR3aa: CASSFRQYF
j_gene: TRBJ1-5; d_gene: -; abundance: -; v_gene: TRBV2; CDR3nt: TGTGCCAGCGGGCGAGGGACCCAGCATTTT; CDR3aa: CASGRGTQHF
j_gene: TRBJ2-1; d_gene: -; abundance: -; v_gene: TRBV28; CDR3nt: TGTGCCAGCACCCCCGGCGGTTCCTCCTACAATGAGCAGTTCTTC; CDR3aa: CASTPGGSSYNEQFF
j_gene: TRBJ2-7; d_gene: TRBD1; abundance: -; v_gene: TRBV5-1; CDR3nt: TGCGCCAGCAGCTTGGGGACAGGGAAGACCTACGAGCAGTACTTC; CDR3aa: CASSLGTGKTYEQYF
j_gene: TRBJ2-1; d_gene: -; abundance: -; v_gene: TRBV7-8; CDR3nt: TGTGCCAGCAGCTTAGTTGCAACGGGCTCCTACAATGAGCAGTTCTTC; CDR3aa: CASSLVATGSYNEQFF
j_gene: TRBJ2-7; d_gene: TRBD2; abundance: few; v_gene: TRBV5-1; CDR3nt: TGCGCCAGCAGCTTCCTAGCGGGAGGGACCTACGAGCAGTACTTC; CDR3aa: CASSFLAGGTYEQYF
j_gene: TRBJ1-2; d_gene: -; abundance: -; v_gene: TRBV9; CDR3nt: TGTGCCAGCAGCGTAGCTTATGGCGCCTATGGCTACACCTTC; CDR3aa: CASSVAYGAYGYTF
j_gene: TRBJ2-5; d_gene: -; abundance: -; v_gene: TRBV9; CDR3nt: TGTGCCAGCAGCGTAGGGGGGTTCCAGACCCAGTACTTC; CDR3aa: CASSVGGFQTQYF
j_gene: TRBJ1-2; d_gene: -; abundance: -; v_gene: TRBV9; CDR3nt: TGTGCCAGCAGTCGGGGCAGCACCAACTATGGCTACACCTTC; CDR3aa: CASSRGSTNYGYTF
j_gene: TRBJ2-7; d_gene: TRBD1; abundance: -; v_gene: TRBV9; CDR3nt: TGTGCCAGCAGCCCAAAGTGGGGACAGTCCTACGAGCAGTACTTC; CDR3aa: CASSPKWGQSYEQYF
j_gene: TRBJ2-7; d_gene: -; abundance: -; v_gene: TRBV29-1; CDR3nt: TGCAGCGTAGGAAAAACGGATGAGGAGCAGTACTTC; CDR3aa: CSVGKTDEEQYF
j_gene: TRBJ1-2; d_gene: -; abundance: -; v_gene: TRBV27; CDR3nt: TGTGCCAGCAGTTTTGAGGGAAACTATGGCTACACCTTC; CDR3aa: CASSFEGNYGYTF
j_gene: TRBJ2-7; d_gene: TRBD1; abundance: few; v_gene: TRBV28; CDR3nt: TGTGCCAGCATCCCCGGGACAGGGGGCGCAGGGGAATTTTCCTACGAGCAGTACTTC; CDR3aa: CASIPGTGGAGEFSYEQYF
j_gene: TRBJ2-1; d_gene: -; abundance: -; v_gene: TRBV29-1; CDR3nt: TGCAGCGTGCGTACTGGGGGAAGCTCCTACAATGAGCAGTTCTTC; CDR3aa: CSVRTGGSSYNEQFF
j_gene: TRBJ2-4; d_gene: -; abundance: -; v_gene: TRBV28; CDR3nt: TGTGCCAGCAGTTTATTCCCCAGAGGACTAGCCAAAAACATTCAGTACTTC; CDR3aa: CASSLFPRGLAKNIQYF
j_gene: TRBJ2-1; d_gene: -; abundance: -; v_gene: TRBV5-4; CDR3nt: TGTGCCAGCAGCTTGGTAGCTTCTTATCATGAGCAGTTCTTC; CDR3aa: CASSLVASYHEQFF
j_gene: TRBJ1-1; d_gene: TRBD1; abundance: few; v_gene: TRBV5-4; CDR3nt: TGTGCCAGCAGCCCGCGGGACAGAATGAACACTGAAGCTTTCTTT; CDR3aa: CASSPRDRMNTEAFF
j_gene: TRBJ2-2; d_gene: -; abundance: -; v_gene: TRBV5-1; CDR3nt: TGCGCCAGCAGCTTGGGGCAGGGTAACACCGGGGAGCTGTTTTTT; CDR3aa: CASSLGQGNTGELFF
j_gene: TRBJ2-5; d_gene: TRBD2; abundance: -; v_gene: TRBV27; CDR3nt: TGTGCCAGCAGTTCCCCCGGGACTAGCGGGAGTGAGACCCAGTACTTC; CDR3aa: CASSSPGTSGSETQYF
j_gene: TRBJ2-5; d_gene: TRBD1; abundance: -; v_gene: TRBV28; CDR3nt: TGTGCCAGCAGTTCCCCCACAGGGGGCCTGGAGACCCAGTACTTC; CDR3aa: CASSSPTGGLETQYF
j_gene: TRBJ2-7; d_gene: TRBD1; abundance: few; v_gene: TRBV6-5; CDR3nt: TGTGCCAGCAGCCGACTGACAGGGGCCTACGAGCAGTACTTC; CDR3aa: CASSRLTGAYEQYF
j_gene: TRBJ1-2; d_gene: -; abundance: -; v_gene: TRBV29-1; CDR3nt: TGCAGCGTTGGGGGGGGAAACTATGGCTACACCTTC; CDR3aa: CSVGGGNYGYTF
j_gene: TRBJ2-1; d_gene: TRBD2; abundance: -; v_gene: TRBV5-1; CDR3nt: TGCGCCAGCAGTTTCACCGGGACTAGCGGGAGGTGGGCCTCCTACAATGAGCAGTTCTTC; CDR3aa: CASSFTGTSGRWASYNEQFF
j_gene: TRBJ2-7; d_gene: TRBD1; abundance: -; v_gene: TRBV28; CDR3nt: TGTGCCAGCAGTGGGACAGTCGCACCCTACGAGCAGTACTTC; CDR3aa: CASSGTVAPYEQYF
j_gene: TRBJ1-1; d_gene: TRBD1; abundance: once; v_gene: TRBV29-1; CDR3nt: TGCAGCGTTGAAGCGACAGGGATTGGCGGCGCTTTCTTT; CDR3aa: CSVEATGIGGAFF
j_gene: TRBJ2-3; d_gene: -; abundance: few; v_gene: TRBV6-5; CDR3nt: TGTGCCAGCAGTGGTAGCGCCCCAGATACGCAGTATTTT; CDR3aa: CASSGSAPDTQYF
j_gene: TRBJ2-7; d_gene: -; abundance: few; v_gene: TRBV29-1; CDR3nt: TGCAGCGTCCTGGACCGGACCTACGAGCAGTACTTC; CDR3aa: CSVLDRTYEQYF
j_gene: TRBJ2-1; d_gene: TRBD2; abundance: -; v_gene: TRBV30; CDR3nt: TGTGCCTGGACACCGGGACTAGGCAACAATGAGCAGTTCTTC; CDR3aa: CAWTPGLGNNEQFF
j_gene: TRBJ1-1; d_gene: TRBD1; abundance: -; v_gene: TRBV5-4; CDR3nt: TGTGCCAGCATCAAAGACAGGGGCGCCGAAGCTTTCTTT; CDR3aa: CASIKDRGAEAFF
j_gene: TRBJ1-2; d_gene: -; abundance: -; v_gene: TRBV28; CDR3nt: TGTGCCAGCAGTTTAGGGCTGGGTAGAGGCTACACCTTC; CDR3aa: CASSLGLGRGYTF
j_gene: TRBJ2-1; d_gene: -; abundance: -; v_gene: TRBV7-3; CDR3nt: TGTGCCAGCAGCTCAGGAAACAATGAGCAGTTCTTC; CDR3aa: CASSSGNNEQFF